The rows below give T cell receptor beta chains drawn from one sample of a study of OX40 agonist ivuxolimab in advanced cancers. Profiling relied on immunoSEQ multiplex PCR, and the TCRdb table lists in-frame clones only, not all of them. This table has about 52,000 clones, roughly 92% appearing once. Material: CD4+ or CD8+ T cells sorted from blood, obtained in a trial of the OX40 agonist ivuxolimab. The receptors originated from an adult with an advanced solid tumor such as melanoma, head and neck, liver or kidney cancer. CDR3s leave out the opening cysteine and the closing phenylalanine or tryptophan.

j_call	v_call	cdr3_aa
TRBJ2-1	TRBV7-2	ASSLFSGGWDEQF
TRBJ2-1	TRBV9	ASSVGLAGFNEQF
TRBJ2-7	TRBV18	ASSPDGGSRNEQY
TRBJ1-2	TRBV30	AWSDGYGYT
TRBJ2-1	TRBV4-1	ASSKSYRDTDYNEQF
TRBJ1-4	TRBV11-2	ASSFPGQGNEKLF
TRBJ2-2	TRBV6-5	AALGGSGELF
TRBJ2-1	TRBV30	AWSVLFGMGSYNEQF
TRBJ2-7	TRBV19	ASSPDRESSYEQY
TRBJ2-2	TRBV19	ASSNGVNTGELF
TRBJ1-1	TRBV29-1	SVVSRGNTEAF
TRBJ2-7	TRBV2	ASRDLGRSYEQY
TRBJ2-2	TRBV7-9	ASSLPLSGRNTGELF
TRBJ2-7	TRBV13	ASSNPTSGSVEQY
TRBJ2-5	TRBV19	ASSTPWEEETQY
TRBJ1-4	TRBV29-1	SVVHLTGGEKLF
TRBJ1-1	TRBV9	ASSGGQQAF
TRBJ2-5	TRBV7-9	ASSLEGYQETQY
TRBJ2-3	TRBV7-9	ASSSTDSTDTQY
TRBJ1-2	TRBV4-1	ASSQEREENYGYT
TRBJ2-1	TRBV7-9	ASSRGAAGEQF
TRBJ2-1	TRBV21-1	ASSTKMSPPGPLEQF
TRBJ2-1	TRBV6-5	ASSYSGTYNEQF
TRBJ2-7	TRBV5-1	ASSSTGYSYEQY
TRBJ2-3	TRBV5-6	ASSLGSDTQY
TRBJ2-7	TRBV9	ASSGGQGSYEQY
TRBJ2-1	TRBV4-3	ASSQLAYSGSYNEQF
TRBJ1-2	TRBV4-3	ASSQVRGQGPIFDGYT
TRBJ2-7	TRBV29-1	SVRLAEFYEQY
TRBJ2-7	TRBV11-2	ASSLGQLPTYEQY
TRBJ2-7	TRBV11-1	ASSLGLAGDYEQY
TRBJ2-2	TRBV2	ASSLRGELF
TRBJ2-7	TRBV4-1	ASSPPAGSEQY
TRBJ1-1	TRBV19	ASRRTGTNTEAF
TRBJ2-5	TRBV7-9	ASRGSNWETQY
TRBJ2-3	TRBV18	ASSPPPGSGRADTQY
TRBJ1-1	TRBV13	ASSQGFPPKAF
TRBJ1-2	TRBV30	AWTPGAQGYT
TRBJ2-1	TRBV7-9	ASNTGLASGNEQF
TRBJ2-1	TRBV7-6	ASSPRLAGGPTNEQF
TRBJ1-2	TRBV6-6	ASNTGTNGYT